The 21 T cell receptor beta chains in this list originate from one sample, sequenced in a study of blood T cells in healthy people across ages. Together with a sample-barcoded 5' primer, a J-beta primer mix was included in a second PCR lasting about 7 to 12 cycles. MiXCR, applied by TCRdb to the 5' RACE reads, yields one record per CDR3 protein. Seen here are under 850,000 distinct CDR3 sequences, around 36% observed once, and the top ten hold 10% to 15%. Source material: blood. Receptors were obtained from a man aged 18-30 years in good health.

CDR3 sequence reads: CASSARGDFYEQYF. The CDR3 region has the DNA TGTGCCAGCTCAGCCCGGGGCGACTTCTACGAGCAGTACTTC. This chain links TRBV18 with TRBJ2-7; D assignment may be TRBD1 or TRBD2 (5 bases each). This CDR3 has 14 residues. Trimming left V 5 bases short and J 3 bases short, with 14 bases between. The germline gives CDR1 KGHSH, CDR2 LQKENI.

This clonotype was counted only a few times. The chain is built from TRBV7-8 and TRBJ1-6; 8 positions agree with TRBD1. V gave up 8 bases and J gave up 8 bases; unmatched junction bases: 11. The CDR3 spans 15 residues. CDR1 and CDR2 from the germline V gene are SGHVS and FQNEAQ. The CDR3 sequence is CASSGGSIADSPLHF. CDR3 bases: TGTGCCAGCTCAGGGGGCTCGATTGCGGATTCACCCCTCCACTTT. Full variable domain (remainder filled in from reference TRBV7-8 and TRBJ1-6): GAGVSQSPRYKVAKRGQDVALRCDPISGHVSLFWYQQALGQGPEFLTYFQNEAQLDKSGLPSDRFFAERPEGSVSTLKIQRTQQEDSAVYLCASSGGSIADSPLHFGNGTRLTVT.

This clonotype has a handful of counts. J is TRBJ2-3 and V is TRBV27; 11 nucleotides align to TRBD2. The CDR3 consists of 17 residues. With V trimmed by 6 bases and J by 1 base, 9 bases remained unmatched. CDR1 is MNHEY, CDR2 SMNVEV, per germline (reference sequence). The CDR3, as DNA: TGTGCCAGCAGACCCCCCCCTAGCGGGGGGCGCACAGATACGCAGTATTTT. It encodes CASRPPPSGGRTDTQYF.

The chain employs TRBV28 and TRBJ2-1; no clear D. The V gene's germline CDR1 is MDHEN and CDR2 SYDVKM. The V end lost 3 bases, the J end lost 5 bases, and 11 bases lay between the germline ends. There are 14 residues in the CDR3. CDR3 DNA sequence: TGTGCCAGCAGTTTGGGGTCTATCAACAATGAGCAGTTCTTC. This codes for CASSLGSINNEQFF.

The table lists this clonotype with a few counts. This chain joins TRBV10-3 and TRBJ1-5; 7 bases fit TRBD1. The germline CDR1 and CDR2 sequences are ENHRY and SYGVKD. The CDR3 sequence is 14 residues long. V lost 6 bases to trimming and J lost 5 bases; unmatched junction nucleotides: 7. This chain's CDR3 is CAIRGTGDDQPQHF. The CDR3 region has the DNA TGTGCCATCAGGGGAACAGGGGATGATCAGCCCCAGCATTTT.

V is TRBV3-1 and J is TRBJ2-1; no clear D gene. Trimming took off 2 bases at V and 0 bases at J, with 11 bases between the two ends. The CDR3 has 16 residues. Germline CDR1 LGHDT, CDR2 YNNKEL (reference sequence). CDR3 sequence: CASSQHTPSSYNEQFF. For the CDR3, the DNA is TGTGCCAGCAGCCAACATACACCGAGCTCCTACAATGAGCAGTTCTTC.

This clonotype was seen only a few times. Here the CDR3 DNA reads TGTGCCAGCAGCTTAAGGAAAAACTCTAACTATGGCTACACCTTC. It codes for CASSLRKNSNYGYTF. The V call is TRBV13, the J call TRBJ1-2; D is unresolved. With 2 bases removed from V and 0 bases from J, the gap between germline ends came to 10 bases. The CDR3 has 15 amino acids. Per the germline V gene, CDR1 is PRHDT and CDR2 is FYEKMQ (reference sequence).

The chain couples TRBV7-6 to TRBJ2-5; D tentatively reads TRBD1 or TRBD2 (6 bases each). The CDR3 covers 15 residues. Germline values: CDR1 SGHVS, CDR2 FNYEAQ. The V gene lost 3 bases and the J gene lost 7 bases, with 18 bases spanning the gap. The CDR3 reads CASSFTQGLQGTQYF. In nucleotides, the CDR3 is TGTGCCAGCAGCTTCACACAGGGACTGCAGGGGACCCAGTACTTC.

This clonotype has only a few counts. This chain links TRBV7-9 with TRBJ1-2; D is possibly TRBD1 (5 bases). V was shortened by 3 bases and J by 8 bases, with 16 bases between the two germline ends. This CDR3 is built from 14 residues. Germline V gene data show CDR1 as SEHNR and CDR2 as FQNEAQ (reference sequence). The CDR3 sequence is CASSLSGTLKGYTF. The CDR3 nucleotides read TGTGCCAGCAGCTTGTCTGGGACGTTGAAAGGCTACACCTTC.

V is TRBV5-1 and J is TRBJ1-5; 7 nucleotides agree with TRBD1. The CDR3 spans 13 residues. Germline loops: CDR1 SGHRS, CDR2 YFSETQ. V trimming: 4 bases; J trimming: 6 bases; junction bases outside the gene matches: 4. The CDR3 nucleotides read TGCGCCAGCAGCCCGACAGGGCCTCAGCCCCAGCATTTT. The encoded protein is CASSPTGPQPQHF.

In this sample, this clonotype turned up many times. The chain carries TRBV4-3 and TRBJ1-2; no firm D call. The ends were cut back, 1 base at V and 0 bases at J, with 12 bases in the middle. This CDR3 contains 16 residues. Germline V gene sequence: CDR1 LGHNA, CDR2 YSLEER. The CDR3 DNA is TGCGCCAGCAGCCAAGGGGCGGGCAGACCTAACTATGGCTACACCTTC. It specifies CASSQGAGRPNYGYTF.

The chain joins TRBV20-1 to TRBJ2-7; no definite D call. CDR3 length: 16 residues. V dropped 3 bases and J dropped 7 bases, with 25 bases sitting between them. Per germline, CDR1 DFQATT and CDR2 SNEGSKA (reference sequence). The CDR3 DNA sequence: TGCAGTGCTAGGAGGCAGTCCCCCAGCCCTCTTAATGAGCAGTACTTC. Translated, it gives CSARRQSPSPLNEQYF.

There are a few counts of this clonotype. The chain employs TRBV14 and TRBJ1-1; weak D call: TRBD1 (5 bases). CDR3 length equals 16 residues. Germline V gene lookup returns CDR1 SGHDN and CDR2 FVKESK. The V end lost 3 bases, the J end lost 0 bases, and 14 bases lay between the germline ends. The CDR3 nucleotides read TGTGCCAGCAGCCAGGCTGAGACAGAAATGAACACTGAAGCTTTCTTT. As protein: CASSQAETEMNTEAFF.

The J gene is TRBJ2-6, the V gene TRBV27; weak D call: TRBD2 (5 bases). The CDR3 sequence is 17 residues long. V lost 6 bases and J lost 0, with 15 bases in between. Germline values: CDR1 MNHEY, CDR2 SMNVEV (reference sequence). This CDR3 reads CASRDEGVSSGANVLTF. The CDR3 DNA follows: TGTGCCAGCAGAGACGAGGGAGTAAGCTCTGGGGCCAACGTCCTGACTTTC.

This clonotype was detected only a few times. The genes are TRBV20-1 and TRBJ2-3, with D possibly matching TRBD2 (5 bases). Trimming cost V 0 bases and J 0 bases, with 13 bases left between them. The germline gives CDR1 DFQATT, CDR2 SNEGSKA (reference sequence). This CDR3 is built from 16 residues. The CDR3: CSARDPGYKSTDTQYF. DNA of the CDR3: TGCAGTGCTAGAGATCCGGGATATAAAAGCACAGATACGCAGTATTTT.

The chain carries TRBV6-5 and TRBJ1-1; tentative D call: TRBD1 (5 bases). Between the trimmed V and J ends, which lost 2 bases and 0 bases, there was a span of 7 bases. CDR3 length equals 14 residues. CDR1 is MNHEY, CDR2 SVGAGI, per germline. This CDR3 reads CASSYGGVNTEAFF. CDR3 nucleotides: TGTGCCAGCAGTTACGGGGGAGTGAACACTGAAGCTTTCTTT.

There are many counts of this clonotype. This rearrangement joins TRBV5-1 to TRBJ2-3; a possible D gene is TRBD1 (5 bases). The germline CDR1 and CDR2 sequences are SGHRS and YFSETQ. Trimming took 4 bases from V and 2 from J, leaving 14 bases between them. The CDR3 is 15 residues long. CDR3 in DNA: TGCGCCAGCAGCGCAGGGCGGTGGAACACAGATACGCAGTATTTT. Translating it yields CASSAGRWNTDTQYF.

The rearrangement joins TRBV20-1 to TRBJ1-6, with a tentative D call TRBD1 (5 bases). The germline gives CDR1 DFQATT, CDR2 SNEGSKA (reference sequence). V was pared by 5 bases and J by 4 bases, with 12 bases between. The CDR3 is made up of 14 amino acids. As DNA, the CDR3 is TGCAGTGCTGGTAACAGGAAATATAATTCACCCCTCCACTTT. Protein product: CSAGNRKYNSPLHF.

This clonotype was detected a few times. The J gene is TRBJ1-2, the V gene TRBV20-1; 9 bases line up with TRBD1. Germline lookup yields CDR1 DFQATT and CDR2 SNEGSKA (reference sequence). Trimming took 6 bases from V and 7 from J; bases not matched to a gene: 3. This CDR3 is 11 amino acids long. CDR3 protein: CSATGGSGYTF. In nucleotides, the CDR3 is TGCAGTGCAACAGGGGGCAGTGGCTACACCTTC.

This clonotype has more than one count but fewer than ten. The J gene is TRBJ2-1, the V gene TRBV20-1, with 12 positions matching TRBD2. Germline CDR1 is DFQATT and CDR2 is SNEGSKA (reference sequence). With 3 bases clipped from V and 2 bases from J, the junction kept 8 bases outside the gene matches. CDR3 length: 17 residues. This CDR3 reads CSARPTTSGGPYNEQFF. The CDR3 nucleotides are TGCAGTGCTAGGCCAACCACTAGCGGGGGGCCCTACAATGAGCAGTTCTTC.

CDR3 region: CASRGESSTDTQYF. The CDR3 nucleotides are TGCGCCAGCAGAGGGGAGTCTAGCACAGATACGCAGTATTTT. V usage is TRBV5-1 and J usage is TRBJ2-3, with D possibly being TRBD1 or TRBD2 (5 bases each). This CDR3 has 14 amino acids. Trimming cost V 5 bases and J 0 bases, with 10 bases left between them. Germline assignment: CDR1 SGHRS and CDR2 YFSETQ.